The rows below give T cell receptor beta chains drawn from one sample of a study of low-dose radiotherapy and immunotherapy resistance in tumors. Each CDR3 protein gets one entry after TCRdb re-called the reads with MiXCR. Of about 89,000 distinct CDR3 sequences in the sample, 9.4% were seen once. Sequencing was performed on PBMCs, taken before treatment. These receptors all stem from a male donor with prostate cancer. Both conserved end residues are part of each CDR3. Each record gives: D gene, J gene, clone size, V gene, CDR3 DNA, CDR3 protein. A D gene is named only where the DNA matches it firmly. Where a row states a size, it is once, few, many or the class of an expanded clone; other rows omit it.

>NA|TRBJ2-3|NA|TRBV6-6
TGTGCCGGGATTGGCGGGACTAGCACAGATACGCAGTATTTT
CAGIGGTSTDTQYF
>NA|TRBJ2-3|many|TRBV20-1
TGCAGTGCTAGTAGCACAAATACGCAGTATTTT
CSASSTNTQYF
>NA|TRBJ2-7|many|TRBV12-3/TRBV12-4
TGTGCCAGCAACTGGCCAGGGGCCAACGACGAGCAGTACTTC
CASNWPGANDEQYF
>TRBD1|TRBJ1-6|many|TRBV30
TGTGCCTGGGGACAGGGAGAATCACCCCTCCACTTT
CAWGQGESPLHF
>NA|TRBJ2-3|many|TRBV7-9
TGTGCCAGCATGGGCGGCAGCACAGATACGCAGTATTTT
CASMGGSTDTQYF
>NA|TRBJ1-6|many|TRBV23-1
TGCGCCAGCAGTCAATCTCGAGACAATTCACCCCTCCACTTT
CASSQSRDNSPLHF
>TRBD2|TRBJ2-1|many|TRBV12-3/TRBV12-4
TGTGCCAGCAGTCGGGGGGGGGTCTACAATGAGCAGTTCTTC
CASSRGGVYNEQFF
>TRBD1|TRBJ2-5|many|TRBV5-6
TGTGCCAGCAGCAATACAGGGGGCGAAGAGACCCAGTACTTC
CASSNTGGEETQYF
>TRBD2|TRBJ2-2|many|TRBV20-1
TGCATTGCCAGAGGTAGTCTAGCGGGAGAGACAGAAGTCCTTAGGGAGCTGTTTTTT
CIARGSLAGETEVLRELFF
>NA|TRBJ1-1|few|TRBV27
TGTGCCAGCAGTCTCCAGGGGTTTATGAACACTGAAGCTTTCTTT
CASSLQGFMNTEAFF
>TRBD2|TRBJ2-1|NA|TRBV5-1
TGCGCCAGCAGCTCCGGCGGACTAGCGGGAGGCAGGGGTGAGCAGTTCTTC
CASSSGGLAGGRGEQFF
>NA|TRBJ2-2|NA|TRBV19
TGTGCCAGTAGGAGGCAGGGAGGCACCGGGGAGCTGTTTTTT
CASRRQGGTGELFF
>NA|TRBJ2-3|many|TRBV20-1
TGCAGTGCTAGAGATCTTGTGAGACGAACCACAGATACGCAGTATTTT
CSARDLVRRTTDTQYF
>TRBD1|TRBJ1-4|NA|TRBV20-1
TGCAGTGCTAGATCCCAGGGGGGGTCTAATGAAAAACTGTTTTTT
CSARSQGGSNEKLFF
>NA|TRBJ1-4|few|TRBV27
TGTGCCAGCAGTTTTGGGCAGGCGGGTGAAAAACTGTTTTTT
CASSFGQAGEKLFF
>TRBD1|TRBJ2-5|many|TRBV24-1
TGTGCCACCAGTGATTCCCCCGGTCGGACAGGGGTCGCGGAGACCCAGTACTTC
CATSDSPGRTGVAETQYF
>NA|TRBJ1-2|many|TRBV20-1
TGCAGTGCTAGATATGGCTACACCTTC
CSARYGYTF
>NA|TRBJ2-5|many|TRBV20-1
TGCAGTGCTAGACCCTATGAATCCTTTATTGCCCAGTACTTC
CSARPYESFIAQYF
>TRBD2|TRBJ2-5|many|TRBV3-1
TGTGCCAGCAGCAAGGGACTAGCGGGAGTAGAGACCCAGTACTTC
CASSKGLAGVETQYF
>NA|TRBJ2-2|many|TRBV29-1
TGCAGCGTTCTGGGCCACGGGGAGCTGTTTTTT
CSVLGHGELFF
>NA|TRBJ1-1|many|TRBV2
TGTGCCAGCCTGGTGGGCAGCCAGAACACTGAAGCTTTCTTT
CASLVGSQNTEAFF
>TRBD1|TRBJ2-1|many|TRBV5-4
TGTGCCAGCAGCTTTGGGACAGGGGGGGCCAATGAGCAGTTCTTC
CASSFGTGGANEQFF
>NA|TRBJ2-3|many|TRBV6-5
TGTGCCAGCAGTTACAGTGCGGGAAGAACAGATACGCAGTATTTT
CASSYSAGRTDTQYF
>TRBD1|TRBJ2-7|many|TRBV18
TGTGCCAGCTCACCAAGACAGGGGTACGAGCAGTACTTC
CASSPRQGYEQYF
>NA|TRBJ2-7|many|TRBV27
TGTGCCAGCAGATCTACCGACAGTTCCTACGAGCAGTACTTC
CASRSTDSSYEQYF
>NA|TRBJ2-7|many|TRBV5-5
TGTGCCAGCAGCTTAAGGAGTTCCTACGAGCAGTACTTC
CASSLRSSYEQYF
>NA|TRBJ1-1|many|TRBV3-1
TGTGCCAGCAGCCAAGGGGGCCTCACTGAAGCTTTCTTT
CASSQGGLTEAFF
>TRBD1|TRBJ1-6|many|TRBV20-1
TGCAGTGCCCGAGGGGGCTGGGGAAGTGAGGATTCACCCCTCCACTTT
CSARGGWGSEDSPLHF
>NA|TRBJ1-1|many|TRBV12-3/TRBV12-4
TGTGCCAGCAGTTTAGAAGGGGCCACTGAAGCTTTCTTT
CASSLEGATEAFF
>TRBD1|TRBJ2-1|many|TRBV24-1
TGTGCCACCAGTGATAGTATTACAGGGGAAACATACAATGAGCAGTTCTTC
CATSDSITGETYNEQFF
>TRBD2|TRBJ2-5|many|TRBV5-6
TGTGCCAGCAGCAGACTAGCGGGAGCCGAAGAGACCCAGTACTTC
CASSRLAGAEETQYF
>NA|TRBJ1-5|few|TRBV5-1
TGCGCCAGCAGCTTGGAAGGGGGGCACAGCAATCAGCCCCAGCATTTT
CASSLEGGHSNQPQHF
>TRBD2|TRBJ2-5|many|TRBV2
TGTGCCAGCAGTCCCCAACGGGGGGGGGGCCAAGAGACCCAGTACTTC
CASSPQRGGGQETQYF
>NA|TRBJ1-1|many|TRBV6-6
TGTGCCAGCAGTTACCCGGAGGAGAACACTGAAGCTTTCTTT
CASSYPEENTEAFF
>TRBD1|TRBJ2-1|many|TRBV5-4
TGTGCCAGCTCGGGACAGGGGGCCTACAATGAGCAGTTCTTC
CASSGQGAYNEQFF
>NA|TRBJ1-2|many|TRBV10-3
TGTGCCATCAGTGAGGCCCGCACCTTC
CAISEARTF
>NA|TRBJ1-2|many|TRBV6-5
TGTGCCAGCAGCGCTTTAGGGGGGAACTATGGCTACACCTTC
CASSALGGNYGYTF
>TRBD2|TRBJ2-1|NA|TRBV20-1
TGCAGTGCCTTCGGGACTAGCGGGAGCTCCTACAATGAGCAGTTCTTC
CSAFGTSGSSYNEQFF
>NA|TRBJ2-4|NA|TRBV18
TGTGCCAGCTCACCACAAATTCACGGCGTCAAAAACATTCAGTACTTC
CASSPQIHGVKNIQYF
>NA|TRBJ2-1|many|TRBV12-3/TRBV12-4
TGTGCCAGCAGTTTAGGGTACGGGAGCTCCAATGAGCAGTTCTTC
CASSLGYGSSNEQFF
>NA|TRBJ2-1|many|TRBV29-1
TGCAGCGTTGAAGAGGGGGGGGCGGCCGTCGATGAGCAGTTCTTC
CSVEEGGAAVDEQFF
>NA|TRBJ2-7|many|TRBV3-1
TGTGCCAGCAGCCAAGTTATGCCTACCTACGAGCAGTACTTC
CASSQVMPTYEQYF
>NA|TRBJ2-2|many|TRBV10-3
TGTGCCATCAGTTTTGGGGACCATCCGGACACCGGGGAGCTGTTTTTT
CAISFGDHPDTGELFF
>NA|TRBJ2-1|NA|TRBV20-1
TGCAGTGCTAGGTCCCGGGAGTGGTCCTACAATGAGCAGTTCTTC
CSARSREWSYNEQFF
>NA|TRBJ2-3|many|TRBV2
TGTGCCAGCAGCCTCAGACTCGGCACAGATACGCAGTATTTT
CASSLRLGTDTQYF
>TRBD1|TRBJ2-7|many|TRBV11-2
TGTGCCAGCAGATCCGGGACAGGGGTTACGAAAGACTCCTACGAGCAGTACTTC
CASRSGTGVTKDSYEQYF
>TRBD1|TRBJ1-1|many|TRBV2
TGTGCCAGCTCGCCTAGGACAGGGGGTGGTGGTGAAGCTTTCTTT
CASSPRTGGGGEAFF
>NA|TRBJ2-1|many|TRBV5-6
TGTGCCAGCAGGACCGGGACTGTTGGGAATGAGCAGTTCTTC
CASRTGTVGNEQFF
>NA|TRBJ2-1|many|TRBV6-6
TGTGCCAGCAGGTCACAGGTGGGGGGCTACAATGAGCAGTTCTTC
CASRSQVGGYNEQFF
>NA|TRBJ2-4|many|TRBV7-2
TGTGCCAGCAGCTTACGGGGGAGTGAAAACATTCAGTACTTC
CASSLRGSENIQYF
>NA|TRBJ1-1|few|TRBV7-9
TGTGCCAGCAGCTTAGATGATTGGGCGCCGGGTGAAGCTTTCTTT
CASSLDDWAPGEAFF
>TRBD1|TRBJ1-2|many|TRBV28
TGTGCCAGCAGTCACGGGACAGGGATCTATGGCTACACCTTC
CASSHGTGIYGYTF
>NA|TRBJ2-2|many|TRBV12-3/TRBV12-4
TGTGCCAGCAGACCGACAAGAAAGTTGACCGGGGAGCTGTTTTTT
CASRPTRKLTGELFF
>NA|TRBJ2-1|NA|TRBV27
TGTGCCAGCGGAGGGGGACTGGGGAGGAGTGATGAGCAGTTCTTC
CASGGGLGRSDEQFF
>NA|TRBJ2-7|many|TRBV7-2
TGTGCCAGCCTTGCCCCAAGCTCCTACGAGCAGTACTTC
CASLAPSSYEQYF
>TRBD2|TRBJ2-2|many|TRBV5-4
TGTGCCAGCAGCGCTCCAACTAGCGGGAGGGTCGGGGAGCTGTTTTTT
CASSAPTSGRVGELFF
>TRBD2|TRBJ2-2|many|TRBV28
TGTGCCAGCAGTCCCGGGGGACTAGCGGGCAACACCGGGGAGCTGTTTTTT
CASSPGGLAGNTGELFF
>TRBD2|TRBJ2-1|NA|TRBV20-1
TGCAGTGCTCCACGCCGGGAGCGGGAGAGTTACAATGAGCAGTTCTTC
CSAPRRERESYNEQFF
>TRBD1|TRBJ1-1|many|TRBV9
TGTGCCAGCAGCGCGAGGACAGGGTTGAACACTGAAGCTTTCTTT
CASSARTGLNTEAFF